This paragraph reports one T cell receptor beta chain. Its target is unknown. The identical CDR3 is also encoded by other nucleotide sequences in the sample. The sample belongs to a study of cytomegalovirus exposure and HLA in healthy donors. V lost 0 bases, J lost 0 bases, and 7 bases lay in between. The CDR3 extends over 14 amino acids. Germline V gives CDR1 SGDLS, CDR2 YYNGEE. PCR was performed using 60 Vbeta and 13 Jbeta primers. Some clones are missing from TCRdb's copy, which holds only in-frame ones; the method was immunoSEQ multiplex PCR. The data hold some 150,000 clones, with about three quarters observed a single time. Findings and limits, study-wide: Accurate HLA-A and HLA-B prediction from TCR beta sequences was reported for most subjects. Among TCR beta chains of equal frequency, HLA-associated ones were more clonally expanded in a later analysis. Indistinguishable V segments such as TRBV6-2 and TRBV6-3 were excluded.

This receptor was identified in a female donor in good health and CMV-seronegative. V gene TRBV9 combines with J gene TRBJ2-7; no firm D call. The sample comprised PBMCs. CDR3 region: CASSVDYSSYEQYF. CDR3 bases: TGTGCCAGCAGCGTAGATTACAGCTCCTACGAGCAGTACTTC.